Shown below are 20 T cell receptor beta chains from a single sample sequenced in a study of blood T cells in healthy people across ages (dated by TCRdb to 2013 to 2016). Libraries were made using 5' RACE. TCRdb records Illumina HiSeq 2500 as the sequencer. A second roughly 6 to 12 cycle PCR used a sample-barcoded 5' primer and a J-beta primer mix. Starting from the raw public reads, TCRdb applied fastp trimming at Q25, assembled clones with MiXCR and retained in-frame beta chains. Entries are consolidated by CDR3 protein sequence, retaining the most common genes and DNA. Recorded for this sample are over a million distinct CDR3 sequences; around 39% of them occurred a single time. The ten largest clones capture 7.9% of the sample. The material sequenced was blood. These receptors all come from a woman aged 18 to 35 in good health.

This clonotype has just a few counts. The V call is TRBV20-1, the J call TRBJ2-3, with 10 nucleotides matching TRBD2. J lost 3 bases, V lost 2 bases, and 8 bases had no gene match. This CDR3 contains 16 residues. CDR1 is DFQATT, CDR2 SNEGSKA, per germline (reference sequence). CDR3 sequence (DNA): TGCAGTGCTAGATCCGGGACTAGCGAACGGACAGATACGCAGTATTTT. It is translated as CSARSGTSERTDTQYF.

The chain has TRBV7-8 and TRBJ1-4; the D gene is possibly TRBD1 (5 bases). The V gene lost 6 bases and the J gene lost 2 bases, with 13 bases spanning the gap. The CDR3 has 15 amino acids. Per germline, CDR1 SGHVS and CDR2 FQNEAQ. The CDR3 protein is CASRSGRQTNEKLFF. The CDR3 region has the DNA TGTGCCAGCAGGTCCGGAAGACAGACTAATGAAAAACTGTTTTTT.

This clonotype was picked up a small number of times. The rearrangement links TRBV20-1 to TRBJ2-1, with D possibly TRBD2 on 5 matching bases. The ends were cut back, 5 bases at V and 3 bases at J, with 11 bases in the middle. CDR1 is DFQATT and CDR2 is SNEGSKA in the germline V gene (reference sequence). The CDR3 spans 13 residues. For the CDR3, the DNA is TGCAGTGCTGAACTAGGATACTACAATGAGCAGTTCTTC. It encodes CSAELGYYNEQFF.

The V call is TRBV18, the J call TRBJ1-5, with TRBD1 matching over 8 bases. CDR3 size: 15 residues. The V and J ends lost 6 bases and 6 bases, in that order; junction bases with no gene match: 10. In germline, CDR1 is KGHSH, CDR2 LQKENI. Written as DNA, the CDR3 is TGTGCCAGCTCCCCCGGGACAGGCGCGCTTCAGCCCCAGCATTTT. It specifies CASSPGTGALQPQHF.

This clonotype has more than one count but fewer than ten. V gene TRBV29-1 combines with J gene TRBJ2-5; D gene unclear. V was cut by 1 base and J by 1 base, with 7 bases left in between. The germline gives CDR1 SQVTM, CDR2 ANQGSEA. The CDR3 extends over 13 amino acids. The CDR3 sequence is CSVEGHFQETQYF. The CDR3 DNA sequence: TGCAGCGTTGAAGGACATTTCCAAGAGACCCAGTACTTC.

This clonotype occurred a few times. V is TRBV29-1 and J is TRBJ1-5; D is unclear. The V gene's germline CDR1 is SQVTM and CDR2 ANQGSEA. Trimming shortened V by 2 bases and J by 0 bases, and 5 bases separated the two germline ends. The CDR3 is made up of 13 amino acids. This CDR3 reads CSVETSSNQPQHF. DNA of the CDR3: TGCAGCGTTGAAACGAGTAGCAATCAGCCCCAGCATTTT.

V and J are TRBV10-3 and TRBJ1-5; 7 nucleotides align to TRBD1. The CDR3 spans 15 residues. J gave up 6 bases and V 2 bases, and 7 bases lay outside the gene matches. CDR1 and CDR2 (germline): ENHRY, SYGVKD. CDR3 sequence: CAISEGGGAGQPQHF. CDR3 DNA sequence: TGTGCCATCAGTGAGGGAGGGGGCGCGGGTCAGCCCCAGCATTTT.

The chain joins TRBV30 to TRBJ2-1, with D tentatively TRBD2 (6 bases). Per the germline V gene, CDR1 is GTSNPN and CDR2 is SVGIG (reference sequence). Trimming shortened V by 7 bases and J by 0 bases, and 10 bases separated the two germline ends. This CDR3 comprises 13 residues. The CDR3: CAYTGSSYNEQFF. CDR3 sequence (DNA): TGTGCCTATACCGGGAGCTCCTACAATGAGCAGTTCTTC.

The chain links TRBV18 to TRBJ2-4; the match to TRBD1 covers 8 bases. There are 14 residues in the CDR3. With 4 bases clipped from V and 8 bases from J, the junction kept 7 bases outside the gene matches. Germline CDR1 reads KGHSH; CDR2 reads LQKENI. The CDR3 sequence: CASSRQGSRDIQYF. DNA of the CDR3: TGTGCCAGCTCACGACAGGGGTCCAGGGACATTCAGTACTTC.

J is TRBJ2-5 and V is TRBV7-3; D may be TRBD2 (5 bases). The CDR3 length is 12 residues. Trimming stripped 2 bases from V and 11 bases from J, with 12 bases between. Germline CDR1 and CDR2: SGHTA and FQGTGA. The DNA of the CDR3 is TGTGCCAGCAGCTTATCGTCCGGGGAGCAGTACTTC. Amino acids: CASSLSSGEQYF. The full variable domain, its missing parts supplied by reference TRBV7-3 and TRBJ2-5, is GAGVSQTPSNKVTEKGKYVELRCDPISGHTALYWYRQSLGQGPEFLIYFQGTGAADDSGLPNDRFFAVRPEGSVSTLKIQRTERGDSAVYLCASSLSSGEQYFGPGTRLLVL.

This clonotype was detected ten times or more. V is TRBV15 and J is TRBJ2-2, with 8 bases identical to TRBD1. CDR1 LNHNV and CDR2 YYDKDF come from the germline V gene (reference sequence). The CDR3 has 15 residues. V shed 6 bases, J shed 6 bases, and the junction held 9 bases outside the gene matches. The chain's CDR3 is CATSETQGASGELFF. The DNA for the CDR3 is TGTGCCACCAGTGAGACGCAGGGGGCGTCCGGGGAGCTGTTTTTT.

This clonotype was detected a few times. The rearrangement links TRBV4-1 to TRBJ2-1; D gene ambiguous. Germline V gene sequence: CDR1 MGHRA, CDR2 YSYEKL. The CDR3 loop spans 16 amino acids. Trimming left V 4 bases short and J 9 bases short, with 22 bases between. CDR3 sequence reads: CASSPEPPVFLSEQFF. The CDR3 bases are TGCGCCAGCAGCCCTGAGCCCCCCGTTTTTTTGAGTGAGCAGTTCTTC.

This clonotype was detected only a few times. At one end, the junction sequence differs from germline, possibly due to a read error. This chain joins TRBV7-2 and TRBJ1-2, with D hard to call. CDR1 and CDR2 (germline): SGHTA, FQGNSA. The CDR3 has 15 residues. The CDR3 nucleotides read TGTGCCAGCAGCTTAGAGTTACCGATAGGTTATGACTACACCTTC. Protein product: CASSLELPIGYDYTF.

This chain connects TRBV7-3 to TRBJ2-1; TRBD2 matches 8 bases. After removal of 5 bases from V and 5 bases from J, the junction contained 8 bases not matched to a gene. The CDR3 loop spans 15 amino acids. The germline V gene encodes CDR1 SGHTA and CDR2 FQGTGA. CDR3: CASSLQTGGHNEQFF. The CDR3 bases are TGTGCCAGCAGCCTCCAGACGGGGGGGCACAATGAGCAGTTCTTC. The full variable domain, with the rest looked up from reference TRBV7-3 and TRBJ2-1, is GAGVSQTPSNKVTEKGKYVELRCDPISGHTALYWYRQSLGQGPEFLIYFQGTGAADDSGLPNDRFFAVRPEGSVSTLKIQRTERGDSAVYLCASSLQTGGHNEQFFGPGTRLTVL.

V gene TRBV9 combines with J gene TRBJ2-1, with 12 bases lining up with TRBD2. V gave up 7 bases and J gave up 6 bases; unmatched junction bases: 5. CDR3 length: 14 amino acids. CDR1 and CDR2 (germline): SGDLS, YYNGEE. The CDR3 DNA sequence: TGTGCCAGCGAGCGGGGACTAGCGGGCAATGAGCAGTTCTTC. This codes for CASERGLAGNEQFF.

The J gene is TRBJ1-5, the V gene TRBV12-3 or TRBV12-4; no clear D. CDR3 length equals 14 residues. V shed 6 bases and J shed 1 base, with 10 bases lying between them. The CDR3 region has the DNA TGTGCCAGCAGGGAGGTACCGAGCAATCAGCCCCAGCATTTT. Amino acids: CASREVPSNQPQHF.

The V and J genes are TRBV5-6 and TRBJ2-1; 9 positions agree with TRBD1. V shed 1 base and J 5 bases; nucleotides not matched to a gene: 10. Germline values: CDR1 SGHDT, CDR2 YYEEEE. There are 17 residues in the CDR3. CDR3 in DNA: TGTGCCAGCAGCTTGAGGGGACAGGGCCCCCTCGACAATGAGCAGTTCTTC. This encodes CASSLRGQGPLDNEQFF.

CDR3 loop: CASSQSLYGNEQYF. The DNA of the CDR3 is TGTGCCAGCAGCCAGAGTCTCTACGGGAATGAGCAGTACTTC. V and J are TRBV14 and TRBJ2-5; TRBD2 might be the D (5 bases). V gave up 3 bases and J gave up 11 bases, with 19 bases separating them. Germline CDR1 SGHDN, CDR2 FVKESK. There are 14 residues in the CDR3.

This clonotype has a handful of counts. The chain is built from TRBV5-1 and TRBJ2-3; D might be TRBD1 or TRBD2, each matching 5 bases. The CDR3 totals 17 residues. CDR1 and CDR2 (germline): SGHRS, YFSETQ. V was clipped by 4 bases and J by 3 bases, with 21 bases between them. CDR3 nucleotide sequence: TGCGCCAGCAGCCCCCCTCTCGCAGGGAGTCGGACAGATACGCAGTATTTT. Its translation: CASSPPLAGSRTDTQYF. Full variable domain (missing parts from reference TRBV5-1 and TRBJ2-3): KAGVTQTPRYLIKTRGQQVTLSCSPISGHRSVSWYQQTPGQGLQFLFEYFSETQRNKGNFPGRFSGRQFSNSRSEMNVSTLELGDSALYLCASSPPLAGSRTDTQYFGPGTRLTVL.

The rearrangement links TRBV5-1 to TRBJ1-2; TRBD1 matches at 12 bases. The V segment lost 3 bases and the J segment 7 bases; nucleotides outside the gene matches: 4. This CDR3 has 14 amino acids. CDR1 is SGHRS and CDR2 is YFSETQ in the germline V gene. CDR3 nucleotide sequence: TGCGCCAGCAGCTCGCGGGACAGGGGGCCTGGCTACACCTTC. Protein product: CASSSRDRGPGYTF.